The clone carrying this TCR beta chain was counted a few times. Antigen: not known. The data belong to a study of cytomegalovirus exposure and HLA in healthy donors. Study-level findings and limits: The study flagged around 160 TCR beta chains as cytomegalovirus-associated. Later analysis suggested links between common viral pathogens and several top significant clusters.

The CDR3 spans 15 residues. V shed 1 base and J shed 0 bases, with 9 bases lying between them. Germline assignment: CDR1 SGHTA and CDR2 FQGNSA. Primers: 60 Vbeta forward and 13 Jbeta reverse. Using immunoSEQ multiplex PCR, the repertoire was profiled, and TCRdb retains in-frame clones only, with some absent. This table holds some 130,000 clones, 77% found once. The specimen was PBMCs. This chain links TRBV7-2 with TRBJ1-2, with D unclear. This TCR derives from a male donor in good health and CMV-seropositive. The CDR3 nucleotides read TGTGCCAGCAGCTTAGGAGGGCGAGCTAACTATGGCTACACCTTC. Its protein is CASSLGGRANYGYTF.